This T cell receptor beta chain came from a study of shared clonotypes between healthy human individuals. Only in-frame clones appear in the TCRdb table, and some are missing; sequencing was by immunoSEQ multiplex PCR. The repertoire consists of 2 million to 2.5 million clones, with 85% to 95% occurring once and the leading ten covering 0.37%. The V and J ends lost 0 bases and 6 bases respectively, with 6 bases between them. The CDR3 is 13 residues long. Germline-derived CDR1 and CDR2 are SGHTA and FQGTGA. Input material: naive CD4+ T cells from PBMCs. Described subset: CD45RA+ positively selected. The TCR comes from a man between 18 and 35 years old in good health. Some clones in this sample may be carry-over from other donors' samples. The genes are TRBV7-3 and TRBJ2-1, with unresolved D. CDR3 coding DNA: TGTGCCAGCAGCTTAACCAGTTTCAATGAGCAGTTCTTC. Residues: CASSLTSFNEQFF.